This section outlines one T cell receptor beta chain sequence together with its context. Its antigen is not known. This specimen belongs to a study of cytomegalovirus exposure and HLA in healthy donors. Turning to the study itself: The roughly 110 validation repertoires used the same platform as the 550 to 750 first-cohort repertoires, a later analysis reported.

The germline V gene encodes CDR1 MDHEN and CDR2 SYDVKM. This CDR3 has 15 residues. Trimming took 6 bases from V and 0 from J, leaving 14 bases between them. The data were produced by immunoSEQ multiplex PCR, yet TCRdb's version contains in-frame clones alone and is incomplete. Among over 75,000 clones listed, about 85% were seen once. The approximately 120-subject validation cohort, separate from the 666-subject first cohort, included the donors. General study points: High sensitivity and specificity were reportedly achieved when the classifier diagnosed cytomegalovirus status.

The source of this sequence is a man aged 18-30 years in good health and CMV-seropositive. The sequencing input was PBMCs. The rearrangement joins TRBV28 to TRBJ2-5, with D tentatively TRBD1 (6 bases). CDR3 DNA: TGTGCCAGCAGCCTAACAGGGTTGTACCAAGAGACCCAGTACTTC. Translation: CASSLTGLYQETQYF.